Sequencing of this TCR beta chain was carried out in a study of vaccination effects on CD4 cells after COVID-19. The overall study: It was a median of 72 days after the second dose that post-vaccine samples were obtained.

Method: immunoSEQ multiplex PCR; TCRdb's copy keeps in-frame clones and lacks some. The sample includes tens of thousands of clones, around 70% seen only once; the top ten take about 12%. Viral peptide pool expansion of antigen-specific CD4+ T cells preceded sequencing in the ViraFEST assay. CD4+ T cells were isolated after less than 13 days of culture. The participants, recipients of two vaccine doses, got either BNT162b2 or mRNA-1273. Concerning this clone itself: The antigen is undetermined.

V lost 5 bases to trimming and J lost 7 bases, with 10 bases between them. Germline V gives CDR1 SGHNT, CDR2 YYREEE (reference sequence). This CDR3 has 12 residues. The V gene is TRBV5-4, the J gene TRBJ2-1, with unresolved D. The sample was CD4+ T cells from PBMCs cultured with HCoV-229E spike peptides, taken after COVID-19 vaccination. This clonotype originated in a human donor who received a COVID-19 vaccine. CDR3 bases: TGTGCCAGCAGATTAGACTCGAATGAGCAGTTCTTC. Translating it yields CASRLDSNEQFF.